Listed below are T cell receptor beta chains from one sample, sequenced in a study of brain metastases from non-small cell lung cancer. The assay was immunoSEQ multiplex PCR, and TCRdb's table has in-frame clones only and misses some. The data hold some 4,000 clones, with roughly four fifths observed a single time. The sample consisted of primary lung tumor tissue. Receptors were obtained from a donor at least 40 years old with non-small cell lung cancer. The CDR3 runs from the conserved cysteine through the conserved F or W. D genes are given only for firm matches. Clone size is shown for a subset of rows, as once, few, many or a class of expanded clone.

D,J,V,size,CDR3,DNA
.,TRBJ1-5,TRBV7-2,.,CASSLPGYNQPQHF,TGTGCCAGCAGCTTACCGGGGTATAATCAGCCCCAGCATTTT
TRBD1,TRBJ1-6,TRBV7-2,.,CASSIGTVSYNSPLHF,TGTGCCAGCAGTATAGGGACAGTCTCCTATAATTCACCCCTCCACTTT
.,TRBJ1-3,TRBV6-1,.,CASSAAGPHSGNTIYF,TGTGCCAGCAGTGCCGCCGGGCCTCACTCTGGAAACACCATATATTTT
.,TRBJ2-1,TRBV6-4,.,CASSEGGAENEQFF,TGTGCCAGCAGTGAAGGGGGGGCTGAAAATGAGCAGTTCTTC
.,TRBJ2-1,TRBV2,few,CASSIFNRYTSNEQFF,TGTGCCAGCAGTATATTCAACAGGTATACGAGCAATGAGCAGTTCTTC
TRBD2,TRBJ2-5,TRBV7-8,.,CASSLVLAGGQETQYF,TGTGCCAGCAGCTTAGTCCTAGCGGGGGGCCAAGAGACCCAGTACTTC
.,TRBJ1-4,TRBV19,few,CASRQASNEKLFF,TGTGCCAGTAGGCAGGCATCTAATGAAAAACTGTTTTTT
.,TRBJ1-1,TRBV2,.,CASSIETGPEAFF,TGTGCCAGCAGTATCGAAACGGGGCCTGAAGCTTTCTTT
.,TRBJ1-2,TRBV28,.,CASRVYYGYTF,TGTGCCAGCAGGGTTTACTATGGCTACACCTTC
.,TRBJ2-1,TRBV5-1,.,CASSLDNRAEQFF,TGCGCCAGCAGCTTGGATAACAGGGCTGAGCAGTTCTTC
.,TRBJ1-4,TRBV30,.,CAWSVGQENEKLFF,TGTGCCTGGAGTGTCGGGCAGGAGAATGAAAAACTGTTTTTT
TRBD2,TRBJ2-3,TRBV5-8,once,CASSLDRGADTQYF,TGTGCCAGCAGCTTGGATCGGGGGGCAGATACGCAGTATTTT
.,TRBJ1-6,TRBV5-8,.,CASSPLTYNSPLHF,TGTGCCAGCAGCCCTCTGACCTATAATTCACCCCTCCACTTT
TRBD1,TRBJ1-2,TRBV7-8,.,CASSLADRASGYTF,TGTGCCAGCAGCTTAGCGGACAGGGCCTCTGGCTACACCTTC
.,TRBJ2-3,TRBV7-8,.,CASSRARSTDTQYF,TGTGCCAGCAGCCGAGCGAGGTCCACAGATACGCAGTATTTT